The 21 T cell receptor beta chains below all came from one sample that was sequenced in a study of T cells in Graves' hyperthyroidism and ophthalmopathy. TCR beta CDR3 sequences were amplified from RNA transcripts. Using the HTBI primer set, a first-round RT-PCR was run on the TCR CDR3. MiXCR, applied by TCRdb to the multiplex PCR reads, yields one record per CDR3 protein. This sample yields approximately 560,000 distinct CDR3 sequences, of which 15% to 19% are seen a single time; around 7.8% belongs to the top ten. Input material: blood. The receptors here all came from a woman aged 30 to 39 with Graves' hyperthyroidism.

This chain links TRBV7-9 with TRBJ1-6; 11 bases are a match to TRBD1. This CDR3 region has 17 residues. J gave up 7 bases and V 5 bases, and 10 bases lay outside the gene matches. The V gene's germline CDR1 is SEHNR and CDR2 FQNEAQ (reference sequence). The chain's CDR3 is CASSQDAGQGENSPLHF. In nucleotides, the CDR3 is TGTGCCAGCAGCCAAGATGCGGGACAGGGGGAGAATTCACCCCTCCACTTT.

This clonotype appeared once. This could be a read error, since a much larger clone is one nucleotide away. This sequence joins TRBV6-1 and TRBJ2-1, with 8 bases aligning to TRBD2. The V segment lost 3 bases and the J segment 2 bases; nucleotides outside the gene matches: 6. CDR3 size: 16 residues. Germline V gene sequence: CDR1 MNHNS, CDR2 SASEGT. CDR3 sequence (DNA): TGTGCCAGCAGTGAGTCCTCGGGAGGGACCTACAATGAGCAGTTCTTC. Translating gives CASSESSGGTYNEQFF.

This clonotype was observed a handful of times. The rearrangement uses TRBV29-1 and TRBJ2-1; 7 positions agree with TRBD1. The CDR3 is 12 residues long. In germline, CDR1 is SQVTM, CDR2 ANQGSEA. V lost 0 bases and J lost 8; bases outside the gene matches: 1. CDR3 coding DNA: TGCAGCGTTGAAGATCAGGGGGATGAGCAGTTCTTC. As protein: CSVEDQGDEQFF.

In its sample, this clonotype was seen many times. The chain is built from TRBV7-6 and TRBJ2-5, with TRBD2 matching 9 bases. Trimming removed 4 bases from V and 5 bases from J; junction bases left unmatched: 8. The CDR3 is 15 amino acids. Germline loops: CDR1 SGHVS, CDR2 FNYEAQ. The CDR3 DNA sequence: TGTGCCAGCAGCTCAAGAGGGAGCGGGGGGGAGACCCAGTACTTC. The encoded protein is CASSSRGSGGETQYF.

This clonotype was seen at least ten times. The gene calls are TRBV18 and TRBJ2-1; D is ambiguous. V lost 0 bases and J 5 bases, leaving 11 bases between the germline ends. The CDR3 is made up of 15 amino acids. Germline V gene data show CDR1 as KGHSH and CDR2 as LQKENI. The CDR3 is CASSPPRTMNNEQFF. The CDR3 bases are TGTGCCAGCTCACCACCAAGGACGATGAACAATGAGCAGTTCTTC.

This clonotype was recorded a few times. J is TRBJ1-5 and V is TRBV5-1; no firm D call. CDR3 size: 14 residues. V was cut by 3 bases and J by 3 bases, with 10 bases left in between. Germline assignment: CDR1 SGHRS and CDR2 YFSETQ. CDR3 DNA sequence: TGCGCCAGCAGCTCCGAAGGGTACAATCAGCCCCAGCATTTT. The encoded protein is CASSSEGYNQPQHF.

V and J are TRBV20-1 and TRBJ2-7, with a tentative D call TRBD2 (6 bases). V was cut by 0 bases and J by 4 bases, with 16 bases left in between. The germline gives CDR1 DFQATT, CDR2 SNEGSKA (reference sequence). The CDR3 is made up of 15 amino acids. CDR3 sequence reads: CSARDRRRGGYEQYF. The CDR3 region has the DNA TGCAGTGCTAGAGATCGACGGCGGGGCGGGTACGAGCAGTACTTC.

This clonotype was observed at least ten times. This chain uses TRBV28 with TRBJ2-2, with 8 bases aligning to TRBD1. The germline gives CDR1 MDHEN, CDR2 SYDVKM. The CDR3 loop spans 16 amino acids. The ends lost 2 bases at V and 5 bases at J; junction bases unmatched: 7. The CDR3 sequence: CASSLGVRGRTGELFF. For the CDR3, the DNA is TGTGCCAGCAGTTTAGGCGTCAGGGGGCGAACCGGGGAGCTGTTTTTT.

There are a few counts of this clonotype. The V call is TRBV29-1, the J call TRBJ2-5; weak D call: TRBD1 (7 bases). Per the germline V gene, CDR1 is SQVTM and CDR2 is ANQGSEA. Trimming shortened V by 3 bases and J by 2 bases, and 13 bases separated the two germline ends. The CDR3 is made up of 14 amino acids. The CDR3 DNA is TGCAGCGTTGATTTCAGGGGGGTGCAAGAGACCCAGTACTTC. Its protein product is CSVDFRGVQETQYF.

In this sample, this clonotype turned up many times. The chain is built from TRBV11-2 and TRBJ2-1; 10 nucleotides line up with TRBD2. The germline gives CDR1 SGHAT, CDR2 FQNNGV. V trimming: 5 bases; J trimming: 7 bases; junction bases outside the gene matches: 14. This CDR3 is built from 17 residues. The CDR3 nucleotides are TGTGCCAGCAGCCCTCAATTGAGCGGGAGGGCCGCAAATGAGCAGTTCTTC. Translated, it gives CASSPQLSGRAANEQFF. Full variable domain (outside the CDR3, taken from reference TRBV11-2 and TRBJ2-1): EAGVAQSPRYKIIEKRQSVAFWCNPISGHATLYWYQQILGQGPKLLIQFQNNGVVDDSQLPKDRFSAERLKGVDSTLKIQPAKLEDSAVYLCASSPQLSGRAANEQFFGPGTRLTVL.

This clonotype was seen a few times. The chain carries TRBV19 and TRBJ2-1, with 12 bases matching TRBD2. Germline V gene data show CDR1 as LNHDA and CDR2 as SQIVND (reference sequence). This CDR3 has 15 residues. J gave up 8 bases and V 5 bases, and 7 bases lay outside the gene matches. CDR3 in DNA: TGTGCCAGTAGTGCGACTAGCGGGAGTATCGATGAGCAGTTCTTC. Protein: CASSATSGSIDEQFF.

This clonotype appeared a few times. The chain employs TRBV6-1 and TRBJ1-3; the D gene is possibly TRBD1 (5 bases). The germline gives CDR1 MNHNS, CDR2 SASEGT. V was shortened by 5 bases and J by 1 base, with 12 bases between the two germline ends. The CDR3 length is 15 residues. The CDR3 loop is CASSRGAGSGNTIYF. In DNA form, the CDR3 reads TGTGCCAGCAGTCGCGGGGCTGGTTCTGGAAACACCATATATTTT.

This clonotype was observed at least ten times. CDR3 sequence: CASSSTAGPHSGANVLTF. The CDR3 nucleotides are TGTGCCAGCAGTTCAACGGCGGGTCCACACTCTGGGGCCAACGTCCTGACTTTC. The chain carries TRBV6-1 and TRBJ2-6; D possibly corresponds to TRBD2 (5 bases). V lost 5 bases and J lost 0, with 17 bases in between. The CDR3 runs 18 residues. Germline V CDR1 and CDR2: MNHNS, SASEGT.

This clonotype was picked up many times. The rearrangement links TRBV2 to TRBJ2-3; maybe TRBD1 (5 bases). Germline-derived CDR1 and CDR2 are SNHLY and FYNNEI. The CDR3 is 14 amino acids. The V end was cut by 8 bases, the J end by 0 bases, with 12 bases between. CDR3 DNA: TGTGCCAGCGGTCAGACAGTTAGCACAGATACGCAGTATTTT. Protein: CASGQTVSTDTQYF.

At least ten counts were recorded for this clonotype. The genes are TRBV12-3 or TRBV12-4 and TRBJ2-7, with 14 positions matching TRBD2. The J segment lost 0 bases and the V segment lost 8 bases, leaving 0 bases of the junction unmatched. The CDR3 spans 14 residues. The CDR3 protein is CASGTSGSSYEQYF. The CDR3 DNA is TGTGCCAGCGGGACTAGCGGGAGCTCCTACGAGCAGTACTTC.

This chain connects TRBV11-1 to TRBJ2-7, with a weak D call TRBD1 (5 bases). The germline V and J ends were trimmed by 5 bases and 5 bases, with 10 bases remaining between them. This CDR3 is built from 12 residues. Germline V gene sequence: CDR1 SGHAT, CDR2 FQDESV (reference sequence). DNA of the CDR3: TGTGCCAGCAGCCCGGACAAAAACGAGCAGTACTTC. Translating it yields CASSPDKNEQYF.

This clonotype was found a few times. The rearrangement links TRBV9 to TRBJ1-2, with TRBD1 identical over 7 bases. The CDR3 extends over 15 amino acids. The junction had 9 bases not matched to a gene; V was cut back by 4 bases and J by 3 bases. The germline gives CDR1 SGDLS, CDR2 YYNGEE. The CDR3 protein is CASSITGAADYGYTF. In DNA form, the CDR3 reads TGTGCCAGCAGCATTACAGGGGCCGCGGACTATGGCTACACCTTC.

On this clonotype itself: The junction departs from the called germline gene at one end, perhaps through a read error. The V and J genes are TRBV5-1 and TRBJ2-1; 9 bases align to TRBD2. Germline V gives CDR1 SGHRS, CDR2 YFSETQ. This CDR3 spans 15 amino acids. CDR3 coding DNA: TGCGCCAGCAGCCTAACTAGCGGGTTAGACAATGAGCAGTCCTTC. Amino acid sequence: CASSLTSGLDNEQSF.

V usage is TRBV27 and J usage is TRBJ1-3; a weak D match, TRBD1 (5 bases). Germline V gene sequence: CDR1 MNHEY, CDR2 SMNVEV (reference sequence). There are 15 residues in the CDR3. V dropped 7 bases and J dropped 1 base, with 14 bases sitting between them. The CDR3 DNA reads TGTGCCAGCACCCAGGGTTGGGGGTCTGGAAACACCATATATTTT. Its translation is CASTQGWGSGNTIYF.

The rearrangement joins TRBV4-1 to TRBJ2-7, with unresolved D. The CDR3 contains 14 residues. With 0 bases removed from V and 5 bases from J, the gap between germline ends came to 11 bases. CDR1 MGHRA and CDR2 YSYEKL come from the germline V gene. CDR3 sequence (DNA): TGCGCCAGCAGCCAAGATTGGCGGCCAAACGAGCAGTACTTC. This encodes CASSQDWRPNEQYF.

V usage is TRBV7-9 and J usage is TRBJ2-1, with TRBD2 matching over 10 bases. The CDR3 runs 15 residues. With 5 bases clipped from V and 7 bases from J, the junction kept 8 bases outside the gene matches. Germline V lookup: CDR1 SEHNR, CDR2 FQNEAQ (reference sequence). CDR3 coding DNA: TGTGCCAGCAGCCCAGGACTAGCGGCTGGAAATGAGCAGTTCTTC. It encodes CASSPGLAAGNEQFF.